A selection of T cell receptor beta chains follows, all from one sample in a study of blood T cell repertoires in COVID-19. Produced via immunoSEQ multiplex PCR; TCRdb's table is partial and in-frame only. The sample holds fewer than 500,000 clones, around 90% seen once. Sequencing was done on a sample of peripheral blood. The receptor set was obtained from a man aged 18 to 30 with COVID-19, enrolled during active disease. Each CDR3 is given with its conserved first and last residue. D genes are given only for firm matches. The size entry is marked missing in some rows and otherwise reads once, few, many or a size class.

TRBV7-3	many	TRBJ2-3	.	CASSLGGPLDTQYF	TGTGCCAGCAGCTTAGGGGGCCCACTAGATACGCAGTATTTT
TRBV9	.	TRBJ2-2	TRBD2	CASSASGRAGELFF	TGTGCCAGCAGCGCAAGCGGGAGGGCCGGGGAGCTGTTTTTT
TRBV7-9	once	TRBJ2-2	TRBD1	CASSFRPGGTGELFF	TGTGCCAGCAGCTTTCGCCCAGGGGGAACCGGGGAGCTGTTTTTT
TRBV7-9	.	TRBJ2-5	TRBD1	CASSPGQGAAETQYF	TGTGCCAGCAGCCCGGGACAGGGGGCTGCAGAGACCCAGTACTTC
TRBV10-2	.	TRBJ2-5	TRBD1	CASRRGQGETQYF	TGCGCCAGCCGAAGGGGACAGGGAGAGACCCAGTACTTC
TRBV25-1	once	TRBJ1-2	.	CASSVSTGYGYTF	TGTGCCAGCAGTGTATCGACAGGCTATGGCTACACCTTC
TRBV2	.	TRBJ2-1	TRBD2	CASSWASGGGEQFF	TGTGCCAGCAGTTGGGCTAGCGGGGGGGGTGAGCAGTTCTTC
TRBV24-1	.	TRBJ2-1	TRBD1	CATSVAGGIEQFF	TGTGCCACCAGTGTGGCAGGGGGAATTGAGCAGTTCTTC
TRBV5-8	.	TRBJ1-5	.	CASSFGRQPQHF	TGTGCCAGCAGCTTTGGCAGGCAGCCCCAGCATTTT
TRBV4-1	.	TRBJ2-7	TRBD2	CASSALGSGRYEQYF	TGCGCCAGCAGCGCCCTAGGGAGCGGGAGATACGAGCAGTACTTC
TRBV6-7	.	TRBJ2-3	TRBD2	CASSVTSGGIGTQYF	TGTGCCAGCAGTGTCACTAGCGGGGGGATCGGGACGCAGTATTTT
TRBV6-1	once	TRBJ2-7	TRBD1	CASSEADRTGYEQYF	TGTGCCAGCAGTGAAGCCGATAGGACAGGCTACGAGCAGTACTTC
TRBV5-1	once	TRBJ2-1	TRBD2	CASSLIPGLGGNEQFF	TGCGCCAGCAGCCTAATTCCGGGACTAGGGGGCAATGAGCAGTTCTTC
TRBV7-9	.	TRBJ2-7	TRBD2	CASSPGGGTYEQYF	TGTGCCAGCAGCCCGGGGGGGGGAACCTACGAGCAGTACTTC
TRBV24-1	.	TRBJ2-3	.	CATSDLQRDTQYF	TGTGCCACCAGTGATTTGCAGCGAGATACGCAGTATTTT
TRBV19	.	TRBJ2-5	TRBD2	CASSTGGQETQYF	TGTGCCAGTAGTACGGGGGGACAAGAGACCCAGTACTTC
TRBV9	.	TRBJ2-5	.	CASSNSGGAGATQYF	TGTGCCAGCAGCAACTCTGGGGGGGCGGGTGCGACCCAGTACTTC
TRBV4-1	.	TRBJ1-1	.	CASSQNSRRAGNTEAFF	TGCGCCAGCAGCCAAAATTCGAGACGGGCGGGAAACACTGAAGCTTTCTTT
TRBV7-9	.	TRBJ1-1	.	CASSFSQGMNTEAFF	TGTGCCAGCAGCTTCTCCCAGGGCATGAACACTGAAGCTTTCTTT
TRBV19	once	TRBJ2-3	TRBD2	CASSTPSGGPVRDTQYF	TGTGCCAGTAGTACCCCCAGCGGGGGCCCCGTGAGGGATACGCAGTATTTT
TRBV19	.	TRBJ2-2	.	CASSPFGAGELFF	TGTGCCAGTAGTCCCTTCGGGGCCGGGGAGCTGTTTTTT
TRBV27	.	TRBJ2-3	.	CASSSRASGKRYTQYF	TGTGCCAGCAGCTCTCGTGCATCAGGGAAGCGATATACGCAGTATTTT
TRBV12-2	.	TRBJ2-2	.	CASRQDHLAGAEGELFF	TGTGCAAGTCGCCAAGATCACCTAGCGGGAGCTGAGGGGGAGCTGTTTTTT
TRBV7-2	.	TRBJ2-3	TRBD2	CASSFSGGTDTQYF	TGTGCCAGCAGCTTTTCGGGAGGGACAGATACGCAGTATTTT
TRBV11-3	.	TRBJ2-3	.	CASSSRGSTDTQYF	TGTGCCAGCAGCTCCCGGGGTAGCACAGATACGCAGTATTTT
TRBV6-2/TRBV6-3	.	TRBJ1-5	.	CASSYREASNQPQHF	TGTGCCAGCAGTTACAGGGAGGCATCCAATCAGCCCCAGCATTTT
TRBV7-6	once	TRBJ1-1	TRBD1	CASSPDRGSTEAFF	TGTGCCAGCAGCCCCGACAGGGGGAGCACTGAAGCTTTCTTT
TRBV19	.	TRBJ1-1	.	CASSHRGRNTEAFF	TGTGCCAGTAGTCATCGGGGGAGGAACACTGAAGCTTTCTTT
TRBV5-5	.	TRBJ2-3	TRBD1	CASSPGQGATPDTQYF	TGTGCCAGCAGCCCGGGACAGGGGGCTACGCCAGATACGCAGTATTTT
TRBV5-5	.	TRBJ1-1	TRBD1	CASSPLTGENTEAFF	TGTGCCAGCAGCCCGTTAACAGGGGAGAACACTGAAGCTTTCTTT
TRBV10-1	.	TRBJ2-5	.	CASSSGSLIGTQYF	TGCGCCAGCAGCTCCGGGTCCTTAATCGGGACCCAGTACTTC
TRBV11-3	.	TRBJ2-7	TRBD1	CASSPRTGRSEQYF	TGTGCCAGCAGCCCCAGGACAGGGAGGAGCGAGCAGTACTTC
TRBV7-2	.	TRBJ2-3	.	CASSPGGSVTQYF	TGTGCCAGCAGCCCAGGAGGGAGCGTTACGCAGTATTTT
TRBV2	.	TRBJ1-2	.	CASSEVLPGSGYTF	TGTGCCAGCAGTGAAGTTTTGCCGGGAAGCGGCTACACCTTC
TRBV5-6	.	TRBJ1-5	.	CASSQGMIGNQPQHF	TGTGCCAGCAGCCAGGGGATGATCGGTAATCAGCCCCAGCATTTT
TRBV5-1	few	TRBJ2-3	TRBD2	CASSPGTSGGVGDTQYF	TGCGCCAGCAGCCCTGGGACTAGCGGGGGGGTAGGAGATACGCAGTATTTT
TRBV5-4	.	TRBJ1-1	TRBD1	CASSRDRRSTEAFF	TGTGCCAGCAGCCGGGACAGACGGAGCACTGAAGCTTTCTTT
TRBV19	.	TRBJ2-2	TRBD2	CASSSGSPGELFF	TGTGCCAGTAGTAGCGGGAGTCCCGGGGAGCTGTTTTTT
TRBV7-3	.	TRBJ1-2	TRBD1	CASSFDRENGYTF	TGTGCCAGCAGCTTCGACAGGGAAAATGGCTACACCTTC
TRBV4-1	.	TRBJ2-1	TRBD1	CASSSKTGDNEQFF	TGCGCCAGCAGCTCCAAGACAGGGGACAATGAGCAGTTCTTC
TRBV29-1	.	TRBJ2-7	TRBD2	CSVGLAGDEQYF	TGCAGCGTGGGACTAGCGGGAGACGAGCAGTACTTC
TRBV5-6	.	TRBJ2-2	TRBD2	CASSLRAGRPGELFF	TGTGCCAGCAGCTTGCGAGCGGGAAGGCCCGGGGAGCTGTTTTTT
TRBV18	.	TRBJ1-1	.	CASSPLQESAEAFF	TGTGCCAGCTCACCACTCCAAGAGAGCGCTGAAGCTTTCTTT
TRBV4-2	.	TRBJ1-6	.	CASSQVSNNSPLHF	TGTGCCAGCAGCCAAGTGAGTAATAATTCACCCCTCCACTTT
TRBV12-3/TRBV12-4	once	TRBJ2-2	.	CASNFGGSGELFF	TGTGCCAGCAACTTTGGGGGCTCCGGGGAGCTGTTTTTT
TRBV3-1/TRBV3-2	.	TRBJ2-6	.	CASNGGVRGSGANVLTF	TGTGCCAGCAACGGCGGAGTCAGGGGCTCTGGGGCCAACGTCCTGACTTTC